This paragraph reports one TCR beta chain. Researchers ran the assay at a deep level. Data came from immunoSEQ multiplex PCR; TCRdb stores just in-frame clones and leaves some out. Here the sample spans roughly 1,500,000 clones, approximately 98.5% being singletons. All donors qualified as healthy HIV-negative adults and had experienced no recent acute infections or vaccinations. This sample is drawn from a study of shared clonotypes between healthy human individuals. This CDR3 has 16 amino acids. With V trimmed by 10 bases and J by 0 bases, 14 bases remained unmatched. CDR1 is MDHEN, CDR2 SYDVKM, per germline.

This TCR was recovered from a man between 25 and 39 years old in good health. Material: naive CD4+ T cells sorted from blood. The subset was: CD45RA+ positively selected. The chain carries TRBV28 and TRBJ2-7, with TRBD2 identical over 8 bases. The CDR3 coding sequence is TGTGCCACCACCGGGGGGGTGGGAGATGCCTCCTACGAGCAGTACTTC. Protein product: CATTGGVGDASYEQYF.